The 19 T cell receptor beta chains below all came from one sample that was sequenced in a study of T cells after yellow fever vaccination. One entry per CDR3 protein, called by TCRdb with MiXCR from the 5' RACE reads. The table includes 620,000 or so distinct CDR3 sequences, roughly a sixth detected once. Sequenced material: PBMCs, taken roughly 5 days after the first yellow fever vaccination. These receptors were collected from a young man who received the YFV17D yellow fever vaccine.

The chain has TRBV12-3 or TRBV12-4 and TRBJ1-1; the match to TRBD1 covers 8 bases. CDR3 size: 12 residues. Germline trimming cut 7 bases from V and 5 bases from J; bases unmatched to any gene: 3. CDR3 coding DNA: TGTGCCAGCACAGGGGGCTGGACTGAAGCTTTCTTT. It specifies CASTGGWTEAFF.

V gene TRBV5-1 combines with J gene TRBJ2-5; TRBD1 matches 11 bases. CDR1 and CDR2 (germline): SGHRS, YFSETQ. V gave up 4 bases and J gave up 4 bases; unmatched junction bases: 12. CDR3 length equals 17 residues. CDR3 in amino acids: CASSRLWTGGETETQYF. The CDR3 nucleotides read TGCGCCAGCAGCAGACTCTGGACAGGGGGCGAGACAGAGACCCAGTACTTC.

This clonotype appeared a few times. This sequence joins TRBV29-1 and TRBJ2-3; D may be TRBD2 (5 bases). Germline V gives CDR1 SQVTM, CDR2 ANQGSEA. The CDR3 runs 14 residues. Trimming left V 7 bases short and J 0 bases short, with 14 bases between. The CDR3 nucleotides are TGCAGCGCGCTTTATAGCGCTAGCACAGATACGCAGTATTTT. Amino acid sequence: CSALYSASTDTQYF.

This clonotype has more than one count but fewer than ten. The rearrangement joins TRBV4-3 to TRBJ2-1; D gene uncertain. The CDR3 is 14 residues long. The V gene's germline CDR1 is LGHNA and CDR2 YSLEER. V lost 5 bases and J 5 bases, leaving 13 bases between the germline ends. CDR3: CASSGRVPNNEQFF. The CDR3 DNA reads TGCGCCAGCAGCGGAAGGGTCCCTAACAATGAGCAGTTCTTC.

The rearrangement joins TRBV5-5 to TRBJ1-5; no firm D call. V was pared by 1 base and J by 2 bases, with 13 bases between. The length of the CDR3 is 16 residues. Germline-derived CDR1 and CDR2 are SGHKS and YYEKEE (reference sequence). CDR3 loop: CASSLRFIIGNQPQHF. In DNA form, the CDR3 reads TGTGCCAGCAGCTTGCGTTTTATAATCGGCAATCAGCCCCAGCATTTT.

The chain is built from TRBV27 and TRBJ1-5, with D uncertain. This CDR3 is 12 amino acids long. Germline loops: CDR1 MNHEY, CDR2 SMNVEV (reference sequence). V gave up 7 bases and J gave up 7 bases, with 11 bases separating them. DNA for the CDR3: TGTGCCAGCACCGAACGGTGGCAGCCCCAGCATTTT. It translates to CASTERWQPQHF.

This clonotype has only a few counts. CDR3 bases: TGCGCCAGCAGCTTGGGGAGCGTAACTGGAAACACCATATATTTT. This encodes CASSLGSVTGNTIYF. The gene calls are TRBV5-1 and TRBJ1-3; D remains unclear. Germline CDR1 reads SGHRS; CDR2 reads YFSETQ. The V gene lost 0 bases and the J gene lost 2 bases, with 9 bases spanning the gap. The CDR3 is 15 residues long.

The genes are TRBV10-3 and TRBJ2-2, with a possible D match to TRBD1 (6 bases). The CDR3 is 15 amino acids. V gave up 10 bases and J gave up 4 bases, with 19 bases separating them. From germline, CDR1 is ENHRY and CDR2 SYGVKD. The chain's CDR3 is CATSHLTGITGELFF. CDR3 DNA sequence: TGTGCCACTTCGCACTTGACAGGAATCACCGGGGAGCTGTTTTTT.

CDR3 loop: CASSQVGTTQYF. Written as DNA, the CDR3 is TGTGCCAGCAGCCAAGTTGGAACTACGCAGTATTTT. The J gene is TRBJ2-3, the V gene TRBV14; no reliable D call. Germline CDR1 SGHDN, CDR2 FVKESK. The CDR3 runs 12 residues. Trimming shortened V by 1 base and J by 8 bases, and 7 bases separated the two germline ends.

V gene TRBV5-1 combines with J gene TRBJ1-1, with 8 bases lining up with TRBD1. CDR1 and CDR2 from the germline V gene are SGHRS and YFSETQ. V was clipped by 3 bases and J by 5 bases; unmatched bases: 9. The CDR3 totals 15 residues. The CDR3 sequence is CASSSEGQGGTEAFF. The DNA for the CDR3 is TGCGCCAGCAGCTCGGAAGGACAGGGTGGGACTGAAGCTTTCTTT.

The J gene is TRBJ1-4, the V gene TRBV29-1; a possible D gene is TRBD1 (5 bases). The CDR3 runs 14 residues. Trimming shortened V by 0 bases and J by 2 bases, and 7 bases separated the two germline ends. The germline gives CDR1 SQVTM, CDR2 ANQGSEA. CDR3 sequence reads: CSVEEAGTNEKLFF. CDR3 nucleotides: TGCAGCGTTGAAGAAGCAGGGACTAATGAAAAACTGTTTTTT.

This clonotype was detected a few times. The chain uses TRBV6-5 and TRBJ1-6; tentatively, D is TRBD1 (5 bases). Per the germline V gene, CDR1 is MNHEY and CDR2 is SVGAGI. This CDR3 comprises 15 residues. V lost 2 bases to trimming and J lost 10 bases, with 15 bases between them. CDR3 in DNA: TGTGCCAGCAGTTACAAGGGAGGGGCTGGGTCACCCCTCCACTTT. This codes for CASSYKGGAGSPLHF.

This clonotype came up a few times. This sequence joins TRBV5-1 and TRBJ1-5; 8 bases align to TRBD1. This CDR3 is built from 14 residues. The ends lost 2 bases at V and 9 bases at J; junction bases unmatched: 7. Germline V CDR1 and CDR2: SGHRS, YFSETQ. The CDR3 DNA reads as TGCGCCAGCAGCTTATTACAGGGGGGGAGGCCCCAGCATTTT. Amino acids: CASSLLQGGRPQHF. The full variable domain, with the rest looked up from reference TRBV5-1 and TRBJ1-5, is KAGVTQTPRYLIKTRGQQVTLSCSPISGHRSVSWYQQTPGQGLQFLFEYFSETQRNKGNFPGRFSGRQFSNSRSEMNVSTLELGDSALYLCASSLLQGGRPQHFGDGTRLSIL.

V and J are TRBV5-1 and TRBJ2-7; weak D call: TRBD1 (6 bases). The V and J ends lost 3 bases and 5 bases respectively, with 18 bases between them. The CDR3 totals 15 residues. Germline CDR1 reads SGHRS; CDR2 reads YFSETQ. The CDR3 DNA reads TGCGCCAGCAGCTCTCAGGGGTATTACGGCGACGAGCAGTACTTC. Protein: CASSSQGYYGDEQYF.

The chain is built from TRBV6-2 or TRBV6-3 and TRBJ2-3; 9 bases agree with TRBD2. V shed 5 bases and J 10 bases; nucleotides not matched to a gene: 7. Germline assignment: CDR1 MNHEY and CDR2 SVGEGT. This CDR3 has 13 residues. CDR3 residues: CASSDLIAGAQYF. The CDR3 DNA is TGTGCCAGCAGTGACTTAATAGCGGGGGCGCAGTATTTT.

The table lists this clonotype with many counts. V is TRBV28 and J is TRBJ2-4; TRBD1 is a possible D gene (6 bases). Trimming stripped 6 bases from V and 9 bases from J, with 18 bases between. The germline V gene has CDR1 MDHEN and CDR2 SYDVKM. The CDR3 has 14 residues. The CDR3 protein is CASRSTGTPSIQYF. CDR3 in DNA: TGTGCCAGCAGATCAACCGGGACACCAAGCATTCAGTACTTC.

The rearrangement joins TRBV7-9 to TRBJ2-2; D not resolved. Germline assignment: CDR1 SEHNR and CDR2 FQNEAQ (reference sequence). The CDR3 is 15 residues long. Trimming shortened V by 5 bases and J by 2 bases, and 12 bases separated the two germline ends. The chain's CDR3 is CASSKLGSNTGELFF. The CDR3 DNA reads as TGTGCCAGCAGCAAGTTAGGATCAAACACCGGGGAGCTGTTTTTT.

The genes are TRBV2 and TRBJ2-1; TRBD2 aligns across 9 bases. Per germline, CDR1 SNHLY and CDR2 FYNNEI. Trimming cost V 7 bases and J 2 bases; bases outside gene matches: 6. The CDR3 loop spans 15 amino acids. CDR3 sequence reads: CASTGGGGAYNEQFF. CDR3 sequence (DNA): TGTGCCAGCACTGGAGGCGGGGGGGCCTACAATGAGCAGTTCTTC.

There are many counts of this clonotype. The chain has TRBV5-1 and TRBJ1-1, with D possibly being TRBD1 (5 bases). This CDR3 contains 15 residues. V lost 4 bases and J lost 0, with 13 bases in between. Looked up from germline, CDR1 is SGHRS and CDR2 is YFSETQ. The CDR3 DNA reads as TGCGCCAGCAGCCCCCGGGGGAGAATGAACACTGAAGCTTTCTTT. Its protein is CASSPRGRMNTEAFF.